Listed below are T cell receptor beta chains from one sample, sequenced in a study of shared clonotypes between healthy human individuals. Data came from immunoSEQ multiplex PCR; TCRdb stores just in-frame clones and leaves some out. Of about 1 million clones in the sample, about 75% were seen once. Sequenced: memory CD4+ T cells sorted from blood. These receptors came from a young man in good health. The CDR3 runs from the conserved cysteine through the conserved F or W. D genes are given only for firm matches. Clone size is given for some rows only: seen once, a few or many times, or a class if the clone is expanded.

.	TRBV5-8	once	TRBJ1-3	CASSLARFIRGNTIYF	TGTGCCAGCAGCTTGGCTCGGTTCATACGTGGAAACACCATATATTTT
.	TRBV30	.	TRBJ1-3	CAWSDRGNTIYF	TGTGCCTGGAGTGACAGAGGAAACACCATATATTTT
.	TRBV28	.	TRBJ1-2	CASSPPGAGGYTF	TGTGCCAGCAGTCCCCCGGGGGCAGGGGGCTACACCTTC
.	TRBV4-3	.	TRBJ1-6	CASSQERPQWGSSPLHF	TGCGCCAGCAGCCAAGAGAGGCCCCAATGGGGATCTTCACCCCTCCACTTT
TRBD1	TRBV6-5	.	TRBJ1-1	CASRKQGAMNTEAFF	TGTGCCAGCAGGAAACAGGGGGCTATGAACACTGAAGCTTTCTTT
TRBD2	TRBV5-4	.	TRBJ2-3	CASSLVTSGGQGTQYF	TGTGCCAGCAGCTTGGTGACTAGCGGGGGACAGGGTACGCAGTATTTT
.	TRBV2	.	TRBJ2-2	CASSRSKNTGELFF	TGTGCCAGCAGCAGATCGAAAAACACCGGGGAGCTGTTTTTT
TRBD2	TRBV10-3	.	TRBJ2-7	CAISESGGGTYEQYF	TGTGCCATCAGTGAGTCGGGCGGGGGGACCTACGAGCAGTACTTC
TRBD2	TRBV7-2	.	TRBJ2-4	CASSAGLAGGGNIQYF	TGTGCCAGCAGCGCCGGACTAGCGGGGGGTGGAAACATTCAGTACTTC
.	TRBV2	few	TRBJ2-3	CASSRDSGVTDTQYF	TGTGCCAGCAGTCGGGACTCGGGGGTCACAGATACGCAGTATTTT
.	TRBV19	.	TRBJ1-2	CASRPPGYYGYTF	TGTGCCAGTAGGCCGCCGGGATACTATGGCTACACCTTC
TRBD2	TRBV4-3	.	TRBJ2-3	CASSQGTSGSTDTQYF	TGCGCCAGCAGCCAAGGCACTAGCGGAAGCACAGATACGCAGTATTTT
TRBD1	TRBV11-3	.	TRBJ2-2	CASSSETGGYTGELFF	TGTGCCAGCAGCTCCGAAACAGGGGGCTACACCGGGGAGCTGTTTTTT
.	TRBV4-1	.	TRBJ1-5	CASSQDRGGSRRNQPQHF	TGCGCCAGCAGCCAAGATCGGGGAGGGTCGCGGAGAAATCAGCCCCAGCATTTT
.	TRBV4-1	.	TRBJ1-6	CASSQDASSPADSPLHF	TGCGCCAGCAGCCAAGATGCGTCGTCCCCGGCCGATTCACCCCTCCACTTT
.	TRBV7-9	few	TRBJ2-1	CASSLRGSDNEQFF	TGTGCCAGCAGCTTAAGAGGAAGTGACAATGAGCAGTTCTTC
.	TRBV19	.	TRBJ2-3	CASREGVSGYTQYF	TGTGCCAGTAGAGAGGGTGTATCGGGTTATACGCAGTATTTT
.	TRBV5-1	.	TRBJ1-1	CASKGDLMNTEAFF	TGCGCCAGCAAAGGGGACCTCATGAACACTGAAGCTTTCTTT
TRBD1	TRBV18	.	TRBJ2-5	CASSPRGTDKQETQYF	TGTGCCAGCTCACCCCGAGGGACAGATAAGCAAGAGACCCAGTACTTC
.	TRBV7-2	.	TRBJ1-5	CASSPPGGYQPQHF	TGTGCCAGCAGCCCCCCCGGCGGCTATCAGCCCCAGCATTTT
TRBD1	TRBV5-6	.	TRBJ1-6	CASRPGQGAGSPLHF	TGTGCCAGCAGACCGGGACAGGGGGCTGGTTCACCCCTCCACTTT
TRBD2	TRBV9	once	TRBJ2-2	CASSPSLAGWAGELFF	TGTGCCAGCAGCCCCAGTTTAGCGGGATGGGCCGGGGAGCTGTTTTTT
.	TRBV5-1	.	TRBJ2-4	CASSLTGDEAKNIQYF	TGCGCCAGCAGCCTGACAGGAGATGAGGCCAAAAACATTCAGTACTTC
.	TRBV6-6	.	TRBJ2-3	CASSLPPVDTQYF	TGTGCCAGCAGTTTACCGCCGGTAGATACGCAGTATTTT
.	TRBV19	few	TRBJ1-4	CASSISVATNEKLFF	TGTGCCAGTAGTATTTCTGTTGCAACTAATGAAAAACTGTTTTTT
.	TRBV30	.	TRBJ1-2	CAWTTSPFNYGYTF	TGTGCCTGGACTACCTCCCCGTTTAACTATGGCTACACCTTC
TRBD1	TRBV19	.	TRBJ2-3	CASRTQDRRSPGPDTQYF	TGTGCCAGTAGGACCCAGGACAGGCGTAGCCCAGGCCCAGATACGCAGTATTTT
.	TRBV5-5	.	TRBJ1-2	CASSSEGRYGYTF	TGTGCCAGCAGCTCCGAGGGACGCTATGGCTACACCTTC